This T cell receptor beta chain was profiled in a study of CD8 T cells in ankylosing spondylitis. Study outcomes and limitations: Apparently characteristic of ankylosing spondylitis blood was a TCR beta motif (eight highly homologous variants). Matched synovial fluid from ankylosing spondylitis patients was reported to be enriched for disease-linked clones.

This clonotype was counted ten times or more. Its antigen is unidentified. Construction of TCR beta libraries was performed using quantitative 5'-RACE with molecular barcodes. TCRdb ran MiXCR on the 5' RACE reads and lists one entry per CDR3 protein. Among more than 300,000 distinct CDR3 sequences listed, roughly 8% were seen once. The sample consisted of blood, either unsorted or a sorted T cell fraction (not recorded which). This TCR was sampled from a male donor with ankylosing spondylitis.

The CDR3 nucleotides are TGCGCCAGCAGCTTGGGGGGGATGAATCAGCCCCAGCATTTT. The encoded protein is CASSLGGMNQPQHF. The chain carries TRBV5-1 and TRBJ1-5; a possible D gene is TRBD1 (5 bases). The V end lost 0 bases, the J end lost 4 bases, and 8 bases lay between the germline ends. The CDR3 has 14 residues. The germline V gene encodes CDR1 SGHRS and CDR2 YFSETQ.